Listed below are T cell receptor beta chains from one sample, sequenced in a study of CD8+ T cells in alopecia areata. Clones were sequenced by immunoSEQ multiplex PCR, and TCRdb holds only the in-frame ones, with some missing. Found here are 65,000 to 75,000 clones, roughly 28% of them singletons; the top ten hold around 14%. The sequencing here drew on CD8+ T cells sorted from blood, taken at week 4, from a patient treated with tofacitinib. The receptors were sampled from a human donor with alopecia areata. The CDR3 runs from the conserved cysteine through the conserved F or W. Fields, in order: V gene, clone size, D gene, J gene, CDR3 protein, CDR3 DNA. The D gene is left open where the match is weak. Not every row has a clone size; where given, it reads once, few, many or a size class.

v_gene: TRBV29-1
abundance: few
d_gene: TRBD1
j_gene: TRBJ2-1
CDR3aa: CSVGGGISYNEQFF
CDR3nt: TGCAGCGTTGGAGGGGGCATCTCCTACAATGAGCAGTTCTTC

v_gene: TRBV2
abundance: .
d_gene: .
j_gene: TRBJ2-5
CDR3aa: CASAIQGREETQYF
CDR3nt: TGTGCCAGCGCTATACAGGGGAGGGAAGAGACCCAGTACTTC

v_gene: TRBV15
abundance: .
d_gene: .
j_gene: TRBJ2-3
CDR3aa: CATSRDRAETDTQYF
CDR3nt: TGTGCCACCAGCAGAGATCGGGCCGAAACAGATACGCAGTATTTT

v_gene: TRBV6-1
abundance: .
d_gene: TRBD1
j_gene: TRBJ1-2
CDR3aa: CASSVDRRPNYGYTF
CDR3nt: TGTGCCAGCAGTGTGGACAGGAGACCTAACTATGGCTACACCTTC

v_gene: TRBV2
abundance: .
d_gene: .
j_gene: TRBJ2-2
CDR3aa: CASSPGASGELFF
CDR3nt: TGTGCCAGCAGTCCAGGGGCCTCCGGGGAGCTGTTTTTT

v_gene: TRBV28
abundance: few
d_gene: .
j_gene: TRBJ2-4
CDR3aa: CASSSLYSPHIQYF
CDR3nt: TGTGCCAGCAGTTCCCTTTATAGCCCGCACATTCAGTACTTC

v_gene: TRBV13
abundance: few
d_gene: .
j_gene: TRBJ2-7
CDR3aa: CASSLGETSEQYF
CDR3nt: TGTGCCAGCAGCTTAGGTGAAACGAGCGAGCAGTACTTC

v_gene: TRBV15
abundance: .
d_gene: .
j_gene: TRBJ2-7
CDR3aa: CATSRGYEQYF
CDR3nt: TGTGCCACCAGCAGAGGCTACGAGCAGTACTTC

v_gene: TRBV7-3
abundance: .
d_gene: TRBD1
j_gene: TRBJ2-7
CDR3aa: CASSPSGTATYEQYF
CDR3nt: TGTGCCAGCAGCCCCTCTGGGACAGCAACCTACGAGCAGTACTTC

v_gene: TRBV15
abundance: few
d_gene: TRBD1
j_gene: TRBJ1-5
CDR3aa: CATSLDRGSNQPQHF
CDR3nt: TGTGCCACCAGCTTAGACAGGGGTAGCAATCAGCCCCAGCATTTT

v_gene: TRBV7-8
abundance: .
d_gene: TRBD2
j_gene: TRBJ2-1
CDR3aa: CASSSRLAVYNEQFF
CDR3nt: TGTGCCAGCAGCTCTCGACTAGCGGTCTACAATGAGCAGTTCTTC

v_gene: TRBV29-1
abundance: .
d_gene: .
j_gene: TRBJ1-1
CDR3aa: CSVEDLTGEGNTEAFF
CDR3nt: TGCAGCGTTGAAGATCTAACAGGAGAGGGGAACACTGAAGCTTTCTTT

v_gene: TRBV29-1
abundance: few
d_gene: .
j_gene: TRBJ2-2
CDR3aa: CSVEVGDSVLGELFF
CDR3nt: TGCAGCGTTGAAGTAGGGGACTCGGTCCTTGGGGAGCTGTTTTTT

v_gene: TRBV30
abundance: few
d_gene: .
j_gene: TRBJ1-5
CDR3aa: CAWSLGIADQPQHF
CDR3nt: TGTGCCTGGAGTTTGGGCATTGCCGATCAGCCCCAGCATTTT

v_gene: TRBV11-2
abundance: .
d_gene: .
j_gene: TRBJ2-1
CDR3aa: CASSSGYNEQFF
CDR3nt: TGTGCCAGCAGCTCGGGGTACAATGAGCAGTTCTTC

v_gene: TRBV29-1
abundance: few
d_gene: .
j_gene: TRBJ1-1
CDR3aa: CSVDQGPEAFF
CDR3nt: TGCAGCGTTGATCAGGGCCCTGAAGCTTTCTTT

v_gene: TRBV6-5
abundance: few
d_gene: .
j_gene: TRBJ1-1
CDR3aa: CASSIIGVGTEAFF
CDR3nt: TGTGCCAGCAGTATAATCGGGGTCGGCACTGAAGCTTTCTTT

v_gene: TRBV4-2
abundance: .
d_gene: TRBD2
j_gene: TRBJ2-7
CDR3aa: CASSPGTSLYEQYF
CDR3nt: TGTGCCAGCAGCCCCGGGACTAGCCTTTACGAGCAGTACTTC

v_gene: TRBV7-9
abundance: .
d_gene: TRBD1
j_gene: TRBJ2-5
CDR3aa: CASSPIQGAEETQYF
CDR3nt: TGTGCCAGCAGCCCCATCCAGGGGGCGGAGGAGACCCAGTACTTC

v_gene: TRBV4-3
abundance: .
d_gene: TRBD1
j_gene: TRBJ2-7
CDR3aa: CASSRFSPGQTNEQYF
CDR3nt: TGCGCCAGCAGCCGCTTTTCCCCGGGACAGACCAACGAGCAGTACTTC

v_gene: TRBV30
abundance: few
d_gene: .
j_gene: TRBJ2-1
CDR3aa: CAWREIRYNEQFF
CDR3nt: TGTGCCTGGCGGGAGATCCGCTACAATGAGCAGTTCTTC

v_gene: TRBV29-1
abundance: once
d_gene: .
j_gene: TRBJ2-7
CDR3aa: CSGLVPYEQYF
CDR3nt: TGCAGCGGACTAGTCCCCTACGAGCAGTACTTC

v_gene: TRBV5-1
abundance: few
d_gene: .
j_gene: TRBJ2-5
CDR3aa: CASSLVKGQETQYF
CDR3nt: TGCGCCAGCAGCTTGGTCAAGGGGCAGGAGACCCAGTACTTC

v_gene: TRBV11-3
abundance: few
d_gene: .
j_gene: TRBJ2-3
CDR3aa: CASSPEDQGTQYF
CDR3nt: TGTGCCAGCAGCCCCGAGGATCAGGGTACGCAGTATTTT

v_gene: TRBV29-1
abundance: few
d_gene: TRBD1
j_gene: TRBJ1-2
CDR3aa: CSARQGEGYGYTF
CDR3nt: TGCAGCGCCAGACAGGGGGAGGGCTATGGCTACACCTTC

v_gene: TRBV2
abundance: many
d_gene: .
j_gene: TRBJ2-1
CDR3aa: CASRGRSDYNEQFF
CDR3nt: TGTGCCAGCAGGGGACGGTCAGACTACAATGAGCAGTTCTTC

v_gene: TRBV29-1
abundance: .
d_gene: .
j_gene: TRBJ2-1
CDR3aa: CSVNDGTYNEQFF
CDR3nt: TGCAGCGTCAATGACGGGACCTACAATGAGCAGTTCTTC

v_gene: TRBV2
abundance: few
d_gene: TRBD1
j_gene: TRBJ1-4
CDR3aa: CASTYPGQVEKLFF
CDR3nt: TGTGCCAGCACCTACCCGGGACAGGTCGAAAAACTGTTTTTT

v_gene: TRBV4-1
abundance: .
d_gene: .
j_gene: TRBJ2-5
CDR3aa: CASSQDNRDGGRETQYF
CDR3nt: TGCGCCAGCAGCCAAGATAATCGGGACGGAGGGCGGGAGACCCAGTACTTC

v_gene: TRBV11-2
abundance: .
d_gene: .
j_gene: TRBJ2-7
CDR3aa: CASSFPRTGKGSYEQYF
CDR3nt: TGTGCCAGCAGCTTTCCCAGAACAGGGAAAGGGTCCTACGAGCAGTACTTC